These 12 T cell receptor beta chains were all obtained from the same sample, sequenced in a study of blood T cell repertoires in COVID-19. Generated by immunoSEQ multiplex PCR, the TCRdb table keeps only in-frame clones and is missing some. Among some 160,000 clones listed, nearly 80% were seen once. The sample was peripheral blood. These receptors came from a woman aged 80 or over with acute or convalescent COVID-19.

The rearrangement links TRBV7-3 to TRBJ1-6; no clear D gene. From germline, CDR1 is SGHTA and CDR2 FQGTGA. Between the trimmed V and J ends, which lost 2 bases and 7 bases, there was a span of 12 bases. The CDR3 length is 15 residues. In DNA, the CDR3 is TGTGCCAGCAGCTTAGTCTTGGGAGGCAATTCACCCCTCCACTTT. The encoded protein is CASSLVLGGNSPLHF.

The chain recombines TRBV18 with TRBJ1-2; a weak D match, TRBD1 (6 bases). There are 15 residues in the CDR3. The germline V gene has CDR1 KGHSH and CDR2 LQKENI. The V and J ends lost 3 bases and 0 bases respectively, with 11 bases between them. This chain's CDR3 is CASSPGAGANYGYTF. For the CDR3, the DNA is TGTGCCAGCTCACCGGGGGCAGGAGCTAACTATGGCTACACCTTC.

V and J are TRBV2 and TRBJ2-2; D ambiguous. This CDR3 spans 12 amino acids. Trimming left V 4 bases short and J 7 bases short, with 7 bases between. The germline CDR1 and CDR2 sequences are SNHLY and FYNNEI. The CDR3 DNA is TGTGCCAGCAGTGTTAGAGGCGGGGAGCTGTTTTTT. Translated: CASSVRGGELFF.

With regard to this clone: The same CDR3 also results from other DNA sequences found in this sample. CDR3 sequence: CASSEGTDYGYTF. The CDR3 DNA is TGCGCCAGCAGTGAGGGTACGGACTATGGCTACACCTTC. The chain combines TRBV10-1 with TRBJ1-2, with D uncertain. This CDR3 contains 13 residues. Germline V gene sequence: CDR1 WNHNN, CDR2 SYGVQD (reference sequence). Trimming removed 2 bases at V and 3 bases at J, with 7 bases between.

The rearrangement links TRBV5-1 to TRBJ1-1; 10 bases line up with TRBD1. The CDR3 is 19 residues long. Trimming at V came to 5 bases and at J to 0 bases, leaving 16 bases not matched to a gene. Germline CDR1 reads SGHRS; CDR2 reads YFSETQ. CDR3 region: CASSRGQGTGRSMNTEAFF. The CDR3 DNA follows: TGCGCCAGCAGTCGGGGACAGGGGACGGGAAGAAGTATGAACACTGAAGCTTTCTTT.

This chain joins TRBV9 and TRBJ1-4, with D possibly matching TRBD1 (5 bases). The CDR3 covers 15 residues. Germline assignment: CDR1 SGDLS and CDR2 YYNGEE. V lost 4 bases, J lost 5 bases, and 15 bases lay in between. Here the CDR3 reads CASSPRDRGNEKLFF. The CDR3 nucleotides are TGTGCCAGCAGCCCCAGAGACCGGGGGAATGAAAAACTGTTTTTT.

The chain is built from TRBV3-1 (or the pseudogene TRBV3-2) and TRBJ1-1; 7 bases fit TRBD1. Germline V gene data show CDR1 as LGHDT and CDR2 as YNNKEL (reference sequence). J lost 4 bases, V lost 5 bases, and 10 bases had no gene match. This CDR3 spans 15 amino acids. The CDR3 DNA is TGTGCCAGCAGCAGCTTAGACAGGGTCGGCACTGAAGCTTTCTTT. This sequence encodes CASSSLDRVGTEAFF.

V and J are TRBV19 and TRBJ1-2, with D unclear. CDR1 and CDR2 from the germline V gene are LNHDA and SQIVND (reference sequence). This CDR3 is 15 amino acids long. With 3 bases removed from V and 4 bases from J, the gap between germline ends came to 15 bases. The CDR3 nucleotides are TGTGCCAGTAGTATTGGGCGGAGGATCTCCTATGGCTACACCTTC. It is translated as CASSIGRRISYGYTF.

Comments on this clone: This same CDR3 is encoded by further DNA sequences in the sample. The V and J genes are TRBV5-1 and TRBJ2-5; maybe TRBD2 (6 bases). Per germline, CDR1 SGHRS and CDR2 YFSETQ. Deletions cut 4 bases from V and 2 bases from J, with 9 bases between. The CDR3 has 13 residues. CDR3 bases: TGCGCCAGCAGCAGCCGGGGGCAAGAGACCCAGTACTTC. Its translation is CASSSRGQETQYF. The complete variable domain, with remaining parts taken from reference TRBV5-1 and TRBJ2-5, reads KAGVTQTPRYLIKTRGQQVTLSCSPISGHRSVSWYQQTPGQGLQFLFEYFSETQRNKGNFPGRFSGRQFSNSRSEMNVSTLELGDSALYLCASSSRGQETQYFGPGTRLLVL.

The chain couples TRBV2 to TRBJ1-4, with D uncertain. This CDR3 region has 13 residues. In germline, CDR1 is SNHLY, CDR2 FYNNEI. Trimming shortened V by 7 bases and J by 3 bases, and 9 bases separated the two germline ends. The chain's CDR3 is CASTSQANEKLFF. The CDR3, as DNA: TGTGCCAGCACTTCCCAGGCTAATGAAAAACTGTTTTTT.

The J gene is TRBJ2-1, the V gene TRBV27, with TRBD1 matching 9 bases. CDR3 length: 18 amino acids. J gave up 2 bases and V 5 bases, and 13 bases lay outside the gene matches. Per germline, CDR1 MNHEY and CDR2 SMNVEV (reference sequence). The CDR3 region has the DNA TGTGCCAGCAGTCCCGACCCAAAGACAGGGGGGACCTACAATGAGCAGTTCTTC. This translates into CASSPDPKTGGTYNEQFF.

V usage is TRBV28 and J usage is TRBJ2-7; D gene unclear. This CDR3 comprises 10 residues. Trimming shortened V by 8 bases and J by 3 bases, and 5 bases separated the two germline ends. CDR1 MDHEN and CDR2 SYDVKM come from the germline V gene. CDR3 amino acids: CASPLYEQYF. DNA for the CDR3: TGTGCCAGCCCCCTCTACGAGCAGTACTTC.